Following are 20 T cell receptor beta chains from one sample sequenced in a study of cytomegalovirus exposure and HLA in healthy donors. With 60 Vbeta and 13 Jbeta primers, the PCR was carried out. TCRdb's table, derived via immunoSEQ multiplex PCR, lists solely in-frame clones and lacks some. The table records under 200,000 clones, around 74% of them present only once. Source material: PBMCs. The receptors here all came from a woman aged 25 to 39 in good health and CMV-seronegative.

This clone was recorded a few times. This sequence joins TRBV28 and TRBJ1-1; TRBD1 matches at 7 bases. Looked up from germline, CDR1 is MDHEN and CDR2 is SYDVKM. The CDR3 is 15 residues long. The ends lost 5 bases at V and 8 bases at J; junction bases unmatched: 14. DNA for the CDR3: TGTGCCAGCAGTCCCCCCCGCGGGGACAGACGAGAAGCTTTCTTT. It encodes CASSPPRGDRREAFF.

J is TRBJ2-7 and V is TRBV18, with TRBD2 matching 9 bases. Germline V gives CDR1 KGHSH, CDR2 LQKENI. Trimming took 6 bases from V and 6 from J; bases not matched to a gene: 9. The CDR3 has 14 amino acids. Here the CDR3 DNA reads TGTGCCAGCTCCCACGGCGGGGGGGCCGCCGAGCAGTACTTC. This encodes CASSHGGGAAEQYF.

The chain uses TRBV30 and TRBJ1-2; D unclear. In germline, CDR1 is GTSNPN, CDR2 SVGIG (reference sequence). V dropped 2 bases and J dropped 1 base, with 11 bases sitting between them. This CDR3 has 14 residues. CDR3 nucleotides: TGTGCCTGGAGTCGACGAGGCAGTAACTATGGCTACACCTTC. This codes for CAWSRRGSNYGYTF.

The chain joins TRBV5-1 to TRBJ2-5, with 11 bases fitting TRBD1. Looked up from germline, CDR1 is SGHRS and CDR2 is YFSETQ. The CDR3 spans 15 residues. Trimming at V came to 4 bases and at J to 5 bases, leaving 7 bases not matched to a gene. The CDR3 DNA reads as TGCGCCAGCAGCCCGGGACAGGGGGATGTTGAGACCCAGTACTTC. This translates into CASSPGQGDVETQYF.

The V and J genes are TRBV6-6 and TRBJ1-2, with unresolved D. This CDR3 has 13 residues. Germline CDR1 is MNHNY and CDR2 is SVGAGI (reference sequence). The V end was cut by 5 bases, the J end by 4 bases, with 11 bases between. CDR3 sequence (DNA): TGTGCCAGCAGTCAGAGCGGCCCCTATGGCTACACCTTC. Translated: CASSQSGPYGYTF.

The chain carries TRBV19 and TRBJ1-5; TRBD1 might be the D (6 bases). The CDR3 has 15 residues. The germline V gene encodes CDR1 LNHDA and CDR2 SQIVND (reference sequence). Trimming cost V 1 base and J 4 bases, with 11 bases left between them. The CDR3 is CASSIGAGDNQPQHF. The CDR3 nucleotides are TGTGCCAGTAGTATAGGGGCAGGGGATAATCAGCCCCAGCATTTT.

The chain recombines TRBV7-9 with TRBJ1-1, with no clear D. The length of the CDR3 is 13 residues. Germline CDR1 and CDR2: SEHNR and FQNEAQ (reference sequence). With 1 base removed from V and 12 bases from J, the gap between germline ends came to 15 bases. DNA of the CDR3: TGTGCCAGCAGCTTAGGGAGGGAAGTAGGGACTTTCTTT. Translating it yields CASSLGREVGTFF.

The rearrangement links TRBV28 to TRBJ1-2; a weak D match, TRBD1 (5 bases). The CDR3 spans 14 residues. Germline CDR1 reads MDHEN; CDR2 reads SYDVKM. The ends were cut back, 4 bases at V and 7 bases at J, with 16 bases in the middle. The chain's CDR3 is CASSSPGRSSGYTF. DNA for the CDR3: TGTGCCAGCAGTTCGCCAGGGCGTTCGAGTGGCTACACCTTC.

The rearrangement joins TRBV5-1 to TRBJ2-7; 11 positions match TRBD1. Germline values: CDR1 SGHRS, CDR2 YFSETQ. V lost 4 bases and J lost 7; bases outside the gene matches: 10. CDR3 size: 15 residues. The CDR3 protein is CASSTDGQGAVEQYF. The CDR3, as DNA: TGCGCCAGCAGCACTGACGGACAGGGGGCGGTTGAGCAGTACTTC. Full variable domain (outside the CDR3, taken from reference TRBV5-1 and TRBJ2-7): KAGVTQTPRYLIKTRGQQVTLSCSPISGHRSVSWYQQTPGQGLQFLFEYFSETQRNKGNFPGRFSGRQFSNSRSEMNVSTLELGDSALYLCASSTDGQGAVEQYFGPGTRLTVT.

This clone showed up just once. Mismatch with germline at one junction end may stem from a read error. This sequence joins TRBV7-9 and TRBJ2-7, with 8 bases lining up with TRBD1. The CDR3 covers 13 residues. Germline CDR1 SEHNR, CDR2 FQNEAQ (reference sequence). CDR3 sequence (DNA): TGTTCCAGTTCGGACAGGGAGCCCTACGAGCAGTACTTC. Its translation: CSSSDREPYEQYF.

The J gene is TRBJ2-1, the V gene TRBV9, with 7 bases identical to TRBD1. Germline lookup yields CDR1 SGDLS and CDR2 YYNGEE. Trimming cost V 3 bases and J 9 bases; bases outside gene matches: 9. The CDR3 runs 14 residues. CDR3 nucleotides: TGTGCCAGCAGCGCCCAGACAGGGAACGGTGAGCAGTTCTTC. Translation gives CASSAQTGNGEQFF.

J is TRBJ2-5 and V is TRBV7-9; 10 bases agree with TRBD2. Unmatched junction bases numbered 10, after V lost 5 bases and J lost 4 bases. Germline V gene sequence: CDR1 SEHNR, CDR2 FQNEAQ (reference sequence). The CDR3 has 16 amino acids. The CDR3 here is CASSSGSGGGRETQYF. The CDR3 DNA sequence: TGTGCCAGCAGCAGCGGGAGCGGGGGGGGAAGAGAGACCCAGTACTTC.

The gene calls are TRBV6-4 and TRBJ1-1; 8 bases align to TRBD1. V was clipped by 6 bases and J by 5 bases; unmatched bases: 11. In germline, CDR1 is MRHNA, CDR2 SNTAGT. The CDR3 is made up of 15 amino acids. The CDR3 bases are TGTGCCAGCAGAGCCGCAGGGGGCATGGGTACTGAAGCTTTCTTT. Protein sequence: CASRAAGGMGTEAFF.

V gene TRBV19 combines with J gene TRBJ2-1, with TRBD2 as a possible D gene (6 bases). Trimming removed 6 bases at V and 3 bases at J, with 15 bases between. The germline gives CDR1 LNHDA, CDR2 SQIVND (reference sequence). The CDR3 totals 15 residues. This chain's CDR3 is CASSTIAGGYNEQFF. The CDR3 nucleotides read TGTGCCAGTAGCACGATAGCCGGGGGCTACAATGAGCAGTTCTTC.

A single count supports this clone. CDR3 region: CASSPGQANTEAFF. For the CDR3, the DNA is TGTGCCAGCTCACCCGGACAGGCGAACACTGAAGCTTTCTTT. The chain couples TRBV18 to TRBJ1-1, with 7 bases aligning to TRBD1. V shed 3 bases and J 1 base; nucleotides not matched to a gene: 2. Germline V CDR1 and CDR2: KGHSH, LQKENI. The CDR3 extends over 14 amino acids.

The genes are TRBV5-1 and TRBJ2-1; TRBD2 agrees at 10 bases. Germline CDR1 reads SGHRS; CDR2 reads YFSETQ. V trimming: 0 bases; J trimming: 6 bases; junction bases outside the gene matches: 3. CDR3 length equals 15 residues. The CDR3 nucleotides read TGCGCCAGCAGCTTGGCTAGCGGGGGTTCCAATGAGCAGTTCTTC. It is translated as CASSLASGGSNEQFF.

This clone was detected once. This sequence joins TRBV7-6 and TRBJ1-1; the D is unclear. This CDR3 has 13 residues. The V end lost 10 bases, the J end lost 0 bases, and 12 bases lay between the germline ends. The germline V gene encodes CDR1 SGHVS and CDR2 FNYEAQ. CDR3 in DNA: TGTGCCACCTCAGGCAACATGAACACTGAAGCTTTCTTT. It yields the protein CATSGNMNTEAFF.

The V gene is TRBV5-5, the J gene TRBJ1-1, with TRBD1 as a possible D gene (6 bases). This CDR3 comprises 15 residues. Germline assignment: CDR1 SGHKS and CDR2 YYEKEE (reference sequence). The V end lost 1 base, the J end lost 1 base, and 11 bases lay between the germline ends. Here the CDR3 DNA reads TGTGCCAGCAGCTTGTTTGGGGGCTGGAACACTGAAGCTTTCTTT. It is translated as CASSLFGGWNTEAFF.

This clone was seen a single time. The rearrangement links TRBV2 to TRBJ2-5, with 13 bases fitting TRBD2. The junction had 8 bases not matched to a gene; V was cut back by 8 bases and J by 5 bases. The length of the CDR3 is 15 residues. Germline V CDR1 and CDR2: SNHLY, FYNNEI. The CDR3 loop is CASSTSGGFRETQYF. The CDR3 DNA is TGTGCCAGCTCGACTAGCGGGGGGTTCCGGGAGACCCAGTACTTC.

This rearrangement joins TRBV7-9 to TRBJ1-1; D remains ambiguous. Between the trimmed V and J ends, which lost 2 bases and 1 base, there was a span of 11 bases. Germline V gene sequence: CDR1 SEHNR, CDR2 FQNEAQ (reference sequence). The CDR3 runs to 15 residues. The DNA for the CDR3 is TGTGCCAGCAGCTTATTTCCCGAGGGGAACACTGAAGCTTTCTTT. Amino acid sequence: CASSLFPEGNTEAFF.